Listed here are 18 T cell receptor beta chains from one sample, sequenced in a study of CD8 T cells in ankylosing spondylitis. Which antigens these TCRs recognize remains unknown. Study findings and constraints: A motif in TCR beta, a set of eight or nine highly homologous variants, appeared characteristic of ankylosing spondylitis blood.

TCRdb reprocessed the 5' RACE reads via MiXCR and lists one record per CDR3 protein. The profile shows some 800,000 distinct CDR3 sequences, around 11% of them singletons. The sample taken for sequencing was blood, either unsorted or a sorted T cell fraction (not recorded which). The receptor set was obtained from a male donor with ankylosing spondylitis.

This clonotype has ten or more counts. This CDR3 is CSALRTSGSNEQFF. CDR3 sequence (DNA): TGCAGTGCTCTAAGGACTAGCGGGAGCAATGAGCAGTTCTTC. The chain employs TRBV20-1 and TRBJ2-1; TRBD2 aligns across 13 bases. Germline V gives CDR1 DFQATT, CDR2 SNEGSKA (reference sequence). This CDR3 region has 14 residues. V was clipped by 5 bases and J by 6 bases; unmatched bases: 4.

The V call is TRBV28, the J call TRBJ1-2; 7 bases align to TRBD1. V trimming: 2 bases; J trimming: 6 bases; junction bases outside the gene matches: 6. Germline loops: CDR1 MDHEN, CDR2 SYDVKM. The CDR3 contains 14 residues. CDR3 DNA sequence: TGTGCCAGCAGTTTACCGGACAGGAGGGATGGCTACACCTTC. It encodes CASSLPDRRDGYTF.

This clonotype has just a few counts. This chain connects TRBV5-1 to TRBJ1-6, with D perhaps matching TRBD1 (5 bases). V was pared by 4 bases and J by 9 bases, with 14 bases between. The CDR3 sequence is 14 residues long. Germline V lookup: CDR1 SGHRS, CDR2 YFSETQ. The CDR3 DNA sequence: TGCGCCAGCAGCGCCGGCCAGGGTAGTTCACCCCTCCACTTT. Its translation is CASSAGQGSSPLHF.

The chain has TRBV7-2 and TRBJ1-3; 7 nucleotides match TRBD1. Germline-derived CDR1 and CDR2 are SGHTA and FQGNSA. The J segment lost 2 bases and the V segment lost 10 bases, leaving 5 bases of the junction unmatched. CDR3 length: 13 residues. CDR3 DNA: TGTGCCACCCAGGGGGGAGCTGGAAACACCATATATTTT. As protein: CATQGGAGNTIYF. Variable domain in full (rest from reference TRBV7-2 and TRBJ1-3): GAGVSQSPSNKVTEKGKDVELRCDPISGHTALYWYRQSLGQGLEFLIYFQGNSAPDKSGLPSDRFSAERTGGSVSTLTIQRTQQEDSAVYLCATQGGAGNTIYFGEGSWLTVV.

This clonotype was detected only a few times. V is TRBV5-6 and J is TRBJ1-2, with a tentative D call TRBD1 (6 bases). This CDR3 is built from 15 residues. Looked up from germline, CDR1 is SGHDT and CDR2 is YYEEEE. With 4 bases removed from V and 8 bases from J, the gap between germline ends came to 21 bases. The CDR3 is CASSQVRGGPAGYTF. The CDR3 nucleotides are TGTGCCAGCAGCCAAGTGAGAGGGGGACCGGCCGGCTACACCTTC.

This chain joins TRBV18 and TRBJ2-7, with TRBD2 as a possible D gene (7 bases). The CDR3 covers 14 residues. Trimming took off 3 bases at V and 6 bases at J, with 15 bases between the two ends. Germline CDR1 reads KGHSH; CDR2 reads LQKENI. CDR3 region: CASSPGGPTGEQYF. The CDR3 DNA is TGTGCCAGCTCACCCGGGGGGCCCACCGGCGAGCAGTACTTC.

This clonotype was seen ten or more times. The gene calls are TRBV20-1 and TRBJ2-1, with TRBD2 as a possible D gene (5 bases). The V gene's germline CDR1 is DFQATT and CDR2 SNEGSKA (reference sequence). V lost 3 bases to trimming and J lost 4 bases, with 13 bases between them. This CDR3 has 14 residues. This chain's CDR3 is CSASMASMYNEQFF. CDR3 nucleotides: TGCAGTGCTAGTATGGCTAGCATGTACAATGAGCAGTTCTTC.

This clonotype was seen only a few times. The rearrangement joins TRBV5-1 to TRBJ2-2, with 12 bases fitting TRBD1. Germline values: CDR1 SGHRS, CDR2 YFSETQ. This CDR3 comprises 18 residues. Trimming at V came to 4 bases and at J to 6 bases, leaving 13 bases not matched to a gene. In DNA form, the CDR3 reads TGCGCCAGCAGCATCCGTACCTTGGGACAGGGGGCCTCCGGGGAGCTGTTTTTT. Protein: CASSIRTLGQGASGELFF.

The rearrangement joins TRBV7-2 to TRBJ2-2, with TRBD1 identical over 9 bases. The germline CDR1 and CDR2 sequences are SGHTA and FQGNSA. The CDR3 spans 16 residues. Trimming at V came to 5 bases and at J to 2 bases, leaving 6 bases not matched to a gene. The CDR3 loop is CASSAQGADNTGELFF. The CDR3 DNA reads TGTGCCAGCAGCGCACAGGGGGCCGATAACACCGGGGAGCTGTTTTTT.

This clonotype was seen a few times. The chain employs TRBV6-5 and TRBJ1-5, with D perhaps TRBD1 (5 bases). The CDR3 contains 14 residues. From germline, CDR1 is MNHEY and CDR2 SVGAGI. V was clipped by 7 bases and J by 7 bases, with 17 bases between them. CDR3 residues: CASKFPGPGQPQHF. CDR3 nucleotides: TGTGCCAGCAAGTTCCCAGGGCCGGGGCAGCCCCAGCATTTT.

This clonotype was found a few times. The gene calls are TRBV24-1 and TRBJ2-2; TRBD2 matches at 8 bases. From germline, CDR1 is KGHDR and CDR2 SFDVKD. The length of the CDR3 is 16 residues. With V trimmed by 4 bases and J by 3 bases, 6 bases remained unmatched. CDR3 region: CATSEPTSGHTGELFF. Here the CDR3 DNA reads TGTGCCACCAGTGAGCCTACTAGCGGACACACCGGGGAGCTGTTTTTT.

The chain combines TRBV20-1 with TRBJ2-1, with TRBD1 matching over 10 bases. Germline assignment: CDR1 DFQATT and CDR2 SNEGSKA (reference sequence). V shed 6 bases, J shed 2 bases, and the junction held 10 bases outside the gene matches. The CDR3 runs to 16 residues. Written as DNA, the CDR3 is TGCAGTGCGTTCAATACGGACAGGGGGGCCTACAATGAGCAGTTCTTC. Residues: CSAFNTDRGAYNEQFF.

This clonotype was found many times. J is TRBJ2-3 and V is TRBV28; 7 nucleotides match TRBD2. V shed 6 bases, J shed 3 bases, and the junction held 6 bases outside the gene matches. In germline, CDR1 is MDHEN, CDR2 SYDVKM. The CDR3 covers 14 residues. CDR3 bases: TGTGCCAGCAGACCTAGCGGTCGGACAGATACGCAGTATTTT. Translated, it gives CASRPSGRTDTQYF.

The genes are TRBV18 and TRBJ2-7; 8 bases map to TRBD2. Germline V gives CDR1 KGHSH, CDR2 LQKENI. The V and J ends lost 3 bases and 3 bases, in that order; junction bases with no gene match: 10. The CDR3 sequence is 16 residues long. CDR3 in amino acids: CASSPTSGGPLYEQYF. The DNA of the CDR3 is TGTGCCAGCTCACCGACGAGCGGGGGTCCCCTCTACGAGCAGTACTTC.

The chain recombines TRBV12-3 or TRBV12-4 with TRBJ1-5, with TRBD1 matching over 7 bases. V gave up 3 bases and J gave up 4 bases; unmatched junction bases: 9. The CDR3 is 16 amino acids. DNA of the CDR3: TGTGCCAGCAGTTTCGACAGGGCTCGTTATAATCAGCCCCAGCATTTT. Its protein product is CASSFDRARYNQPQHF.

This clonotype turned up a few times. This sequence joins TRBV20-1 and TRBJ2-3; D might be TRBD1 or TRBD2, each matching 5 bases. The CDR3 runs 15 residues. Trimming pared 6 bases from V and 3 bases from J, leaving 19 bases between. The V gene's germline CDR1 is DFQATT and CDR2 SNEGSKA (reference sequence). Here the CDR3 reads CSAPNLGAGTDTQYF. The CDR3 DNA reads TGCAGTGCCCCCAATCTCGGGGCCGGAACAGATACGCAGTATTTT.

This clonotype was picked up many times. The CDR3: CASSRGPNTEAFF. DNA for the CDR3: TGTGCCAGCAGCCGGGGGCCGAACACTGAAGCTTTCTTT. This rearrangement joins TRBV7-2 to TRBJ1-1, with a weak D call TRBD1 (6 bases). From germline, CDR1 is SGHTA and CDR2 FQGNSA. This CDR3 has 13 amino acids. Trimming shortened V by 5 bases and J by 1 base, and 8 bases separated the two germline ends.

A few counts support this clonotype. The chain uses TRBV5-1 and TRBJ1-5; 7 bases agree with TRBD1. J gave up 5 bases and V 4 bases, and 3 bases lay outside the gene matches. Germline assignment: CDR1 SGHRS and CDR2 YFSETQ. The CDR3 is 13 amino acids. CDR3 DNA: TGCGCCAGCAGCAAAGGGACAGATCAGCCCCAGCATTTT. Protein sequence: CASSKGTDQPQHF.